Each of the 5 T cell receptor beta chains below was sequenced from the same sample in a study of blood T cell repertoires in COVID-19. TCRdb keeps only in-frame clones here, not all; method: immunoSEQ multiplex PCR. The sample has roughly 400,000 clones, around nine tenths seen once. The sample was PBMCs or T cells enriched from blood (not recorded which). These receptors were taken from a woman in her late teens or twenties who had been exposed to COVID-19.

The rearrangement joins TRBV5-1 to TRBJ2-5; a weak D match, TRBD2 (5 bases). CDR1 SGHRS and CDR2 YFSETQ come from the germline V gene. Trimming stripped 2 bases from V and 1 base from J, with 9 bases between. There are 14 residues in the CDR3. The CDR3 region is CASSFGGAQETQYF. CDR3 DNA sequence: TGCGCCAGCAGCTTCGGAGGAGCCCAAGAGACCCAGTACTTC.

DNA for the CDR3: TGCAGCGTTGGTCCTCGGGACAATGAGCAGTTCTTC. Translating gives CSVGPRDNEQFF. The chain links TRBV29-1 to TRBJ2-1; D not certain. V dropped 4 bases and J dropped 5 bases, with 9 bases sitting between them. The CDR3 extends over 12 amino acids. Per germline, CDR1 SQVTM and CDR2 ANQGSEA.

The rearrangement links TRBV15 to TRBJ1-1; D ambiguous. V was cut by 4 bases and J by 5 bases, with 17 bases left in between. The CDR3 length is 15 residues. CDR1 and CDR2 (germline): LNHNV, YYDKDF (reference sequence). The CDR3 bases are TGTGCCACCAGCATTGGTTTCGGGGTGGGGACTGAAGCTTTCTTT. This encodes CATSIGFGVGTEAFF.

The CDR3 coding sequence is TGCAGCGTGCAACGGACAGGGGCGATAGATACGCAGTATTTT. Translated: CSVQRTGAIDTQYF. The chain links TRBV29-1 to TRBJ2-3, with 9 bases fitting TRBD1. This CDR3 contains 14 residues. Trimming at V came to 6 bases and at J to 5 bases, leaving 9 bases not matched to a gene. Germline V CDR1 and CDR2: SQVTM, ANQGSEA.

The chain links TRBV12-3 or TRBV12-4 to TRBJ1-6; 7 bases are a match to TRBD1. This CDR3 comprises 12 residues. Trimming took 8 bases from V and 10 from J; bases not matched to a gene: 5. CDR3 region: CASVTGRSPLHF. The CDR3 DNA reads as TGTGCCAGCGTGACAGGGCGATCACCCCTCCACTTT.